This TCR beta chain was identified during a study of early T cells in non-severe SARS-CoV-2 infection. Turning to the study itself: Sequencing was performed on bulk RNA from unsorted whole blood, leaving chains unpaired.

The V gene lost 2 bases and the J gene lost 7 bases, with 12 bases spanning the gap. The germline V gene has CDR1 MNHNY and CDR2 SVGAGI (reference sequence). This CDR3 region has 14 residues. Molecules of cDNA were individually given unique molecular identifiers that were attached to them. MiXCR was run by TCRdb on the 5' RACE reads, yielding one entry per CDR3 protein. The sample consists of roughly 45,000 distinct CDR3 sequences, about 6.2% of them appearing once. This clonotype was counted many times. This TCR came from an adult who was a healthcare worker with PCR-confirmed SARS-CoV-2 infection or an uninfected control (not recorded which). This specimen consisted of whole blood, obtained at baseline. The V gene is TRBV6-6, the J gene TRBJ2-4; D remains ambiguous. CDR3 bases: TGTGCCAGCAGTTACACCAGTATCTCCAACATTCAGTACTTC. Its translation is CASSYTSISNIQYF.